This T cell receptor beta chain stems from a study of Graves' ophthalmopathy and Graves' hyperthyroidism. Ten or more counts support this clonotype. RNA transcripts yielded amplified TCR beta CDR3 regions. RT-PCR in the first round used HTBI primers; a second-round multiplex PCR followed. TCRdb fed the multiplex PCR reads into MiXCR, producing one record per CDR3 protein. The sample includes some 360,000 distinct CDR3 sequences, 17% of them seen just once. The source of this sequence is an adult woman with stable Graves' hyperthyroidism. Sequenced: peripheral blood.

The CDR3, as DNA: TGTGCCAGCAGTTCGGCTGAGAGGAGCGGGGGTAACACCGGGGAGCTGTTTTTT. Translated: CASSSAERSGGNTGELFF. The chain carries TRBV28 and TRBJ2-2; 8 nucleotides line up with TRBD2. The CDR3 contains 18 residues. V was pared by 4 bases and J by 2 bases, with 12 bases of the junction left unmatched. Germline loops: CDR1 MDHEN, CDR2 SYDVKM.